These 26 T cell receptor beta chains came from one sample sequenced in a study of siplizumab effects on memory and regulatory T cells. The data were produced by immunoSEQ multiplex PCR, yet TCRdb's version contains in-frame clones alone and is incomplete. Of roughly 120,000 clones in the sample, around nine tenths were seen once. Sequencing was performed on CD4+ T cells sorted from blood. Source of these receptors: a human donor in good health.

CDR3: CASSLRDKGLANEQFF. The CDR3 DNA reads TGTGCCAGCAGCTTAAGGGATAAGGGGTTAGCAAATGAGCAGTTCTTC. The chain uses TRBV7-8 and TRBJ2-1, with D perhaps TRBD1 (5 bases). This CDR3 spans 16 amino acids. V was cut by 2 bases and J by 7 bases, with 18 bases left in between. CDR1 and CDR2 (germline): SGHVS, FQNEAQ.

The chain links TRBV2 to TRBJ1-1, with D tentatively TRBD1 (5 bases). V was clipped by 4 bases and J by 1 base, with 10 bases between them. The CDR3 length is 14 residues. Germline V gene lookup returns CDR1 SNHLY and CDR2 FYNNEI. The CDR3 loop is CASSARTRNTEAFF. CDR3 in DNA: TGTGCCAGCAGTGCCAGGACACGGAACACTGAAGCTTTCTTT.

The chain carries TRBV28 and TRBJ1-5; D unresolved. The V and J ends lost 6 bases and 1 base respectively, with 10 bases between them. The CDR3 loop spans 14 amino acids. Germline V gene sequence: CDR1 MDHEN, CDR2 SYDVKM. In DNA form, the CDR3 reads TGTGCCAGCAGGCCAGGAGGGAGCAATCAGCCCCAGCATTTT. Amino acid sequence: CASRPGGSNQPQHF.

This sequence joins TRBV9 and TRBJ2-1; a weak D match, TRBD1 (5 bases). Germline loops: CDR1 SGDLS, CDR2 YYNGEE. The CDR3 totals 13 residues. Trimming shortened V by 0 bases and J by 10 bases, and 11 bases separated the two germline ends. This chain's CDR3 is CASSVGTGEEQFF. Here the CDR3 DNA reads TGTGCCAGCAGCGTAGGAACAGGTGAAGAGCAGTTCTTC.

The V call is TRBV10-2, the J call TRBJ2-1, with D perhaps matching TRBD1 (6 bases). The V and J ends lost 0 bases and 8 bases respectively, with 17 bases between them. CDR1 and CDR2 from the germline V gene are WSHSY and SAAADI. This CDR3 spans 16 amino acids. CDR3 loop: CASSESQDRPGHEQFF. The DNA for the CDR3 is TGCGCCAGCAGTGAGTCTCAGGACAGACCAGGGCATGAGCAGTTCTTC.

V is TRBV6-5 and J is TRBJ1-2, with D possibly being TRBD1 (5 bases). The CDR3 totals 14 residues. CDR1 and CDR2 from the germline V gene are MNHEY and SVGAGI. Trimming pared 6 bases from V and 4 bases from J, leaving 15 bases between. The CDR3 is CASRGGVKGYGYTF. The CDR3 DNA sequence: TGTGCCAGCAGAGGAGGGGTCAAGGGCTATGGCTACACCTTC.

The genes are TRBV19 and TRBJ1-1; the D gene is possibly TRBD1 (6 bases). V was trimmed by 6 bases and J by 11 bases, leaving 16 bases between them. Germline loops: CDR1 LNHDA, CDR2 SQIVND (reference sequence). The length of the CDR3 is 12 residues. In nucleotides, the CDR3 is TGTGCCAGTAGCCCGGGGGGAACAGGGGCTTTCTTT. Translated, it gives CASSPGGTGAFF.

V is TRBV11-2 and J is TRBJ1-3; D might be TRBD1 (5 bases). In germline, CDR1 is SGHAT, CDR2 FQNNGV. The CDR3 is made up of 15 amino acids. The V gene lost 1 base and the J gene lost 4 bases, with 11 bases spanning the gap. CDR3 sequence (DNA): TGTGCCAGCAGCTTAGGAGAAGGGGACGGAAACACCATATATTTT. Protein product: CASSLGEGDGNTIYF.

This clone was detected only a few times. The chain employs TRBV5-1 and TRBJ1-3; 7 bases match TRBD1. The length of the CDR3 is 15 residues. The V segment lost 0 bases and the J segment 0 bases; nucleotides outside the gene matches: 0. Germline CDR1 is SGHRS and CDR2 is YFSETQ. Here the CDR3 DNA reads TGCGCCAGCAGCTTGGGGACAGGCTCTGGAAACACCATATATTTT. It yields the protein CASSLGTGSGNTIYF.

CDR3: CSALPAGVYGYTF. DNA of the CDR3: TGCAGCGCCCTCCCTGCAGGGGTCTATGGCTACACCTTC. The rearrangement links TRBV29-1 to TRBJ1-2; TRBD1 is a possible D gene (6 bases). Trimming removed 7 bases from V and 4 bases from J, with 16 bases in between. This CDR3 region has 13 residues. Germline CDR1 and CDR2: SQVTM and ANQGSEA.

A single count supports this clone. V is TRBV27 and J is TRBJ2-7, with D hard to call. V lost 3 bases and J 0 bases, leaving 6 bases between the germline ends. Germline V lookup: CDR1 MNHEY, CDR2 SMNVEV (reference sequence). This CDR3 is built from 13 residues. The chain's CDR3 is CASSFQSSYEQYF. The CDR3 DNA reads TGTGCCAGCAGTTTCCAGAGCTCCTACGAGCAGTACTTC.

CDR3 protein: CASSQSGQGGGYTF. The CDR3 DNA is TGTGCCAGCAGTCAATCGGGACAGGGGGGTGGCTACACCTTC. This chain joins TRBV27 and TRBJ1-2; 11 bases agree with TRBD1. Per the germline V gene, CDR1 is MNHEY and CDR2 is SMNVEV (reference sequence). The CDR3 loop spans 14 amino acids. Trimming at V came to 5 bases and at J to 7 bases, leaving 6 bases not matched to a gene.

In its sample, this clone was seen a few times. V is TRBV6-1 and J is TRBJ2-3; 9 bases map to TRBD2. J was trimmed by 9 bases and V by 3 bases; bases with no gene match: 4. The CDR3 is made up of 13 amino acids. Germline V CDR1 and CDR2: MNHNS, SASEGT. CDR3 residues: CASSDLSGSTQYF. The DNA for the CDR3 is TGTGCCAGCAGTGACCTTAGCGGGAGCACGCAGTATTTT.

The V and J genes are TRBV5-1 and TRBJ2-2; TRBD2 aligns across 8 bases. V shed 2 bases, J shed 7 bases, and the junction held 7 bases outside the gene matches. The CDR3 runs 15 residues. Per germline, CDR1 SGHRS and CDR2 YFSETQ. The CDR3 DNA sequence: TGCGCCAGCAGCTTAGGAGCGGGAGTGGTCGGGGAGCTGTTTTTT. Protein product: CASSLGAGVVGELFF.

V is TRBV19 and J is TRBJ2-7, with 9 positions matching TRBD2. The CDR3 extends over 15 amino acids. Looked up from germline, CDR1 is LNHDA and CDR2 is SQIVND (reference sequence). The ends lost 3 bases at V and 2 bases at J; junction bases unmatched: 5. CDR3 in amino acids: CASSIKTSGPYEQYF. CDR3 coding DNA: TGTGCCAGTAGTATCAAGACTAGCGGCCCCTACGAGCAGTACTTC.

V and J are TRBV5-1 and TRBJ2-7; a possible D gene is TRBD1 (6 bases). CDR1 and CDR2 from the germline V gene are SGHRS and YFSETQ. The V gene lost 5 bases and the J gene lost 2 bases, with 14 bases spanning the gap. This CDR3 contains 14 residues. CDR3 sequence reads: CASSLVGAAYEQYF. CDR3 coding DNA: TGCGCCAGCAGTCTCGTGGGGGCGGCCTACGAGCAGTACTTC.

The chain recombines TRBV13 with TRBJ2-7; a weak D match, TRBD1 (6 bases). With 4 bases removed from V and 2 bases from J, the gap between germline ends came to 9 bases. Germline CDR1 reads PRHDT; CDR2 reads FYEKMQ (reference sequence). The CDR3 runs to 13 residues. CDR3 region: CASSSQGTYEQYF. The DNA for the CDR3 is TGTGCCAGCAGCTCACAGGGTACCTACGAGCAGTACTTC.

The chain uses TRBV20-1 and TRBJ1-1, with TRBD1 matching 7 bases. CDR1 DFQATT and CDR2 SNEGSKA come from the germline V gene (reference sequence). After removal of 4 bases from V and 4 bases from J, the junction contained 0 bases not matched to a gene. The CDR3 totals 11 residues. CDR3 nucleotides: TGCAGTGCTACAGGGGGCACTGAAGCTTTCTTT. This translates into CSATGGTEAFF.

V is TRBV20-1 and J is TRBJ2-7; no firm D call. Germline lookup yields CDR1 DFQATT and CDR2 SNEGSKA (reference sequence). Trimming cost V 6 bases and J 2 bases, with 8 bases left between them. The CDR3 length is 11 residues. CDR3 sequence reads: CSALVAYEQYF. The DNA of the CDR3 is TGCAGTGCGCTAGTGGCCTACGAGCAGTACTTC.

The J gene is TRBJ2-1, the V gene TRBV4-1; tentatively, D is TRBD2 (5 bases). The CDR3 length is 15 residues. Looked up from germline, CDR1 is MGHRA and CDR2 is YSYEKL. The V and J ends lost 4 bases and 6 bases respectively, with 16 bases between them. As DNA, the CDR3 is TGCGCCAGCAGCCCCAGTGGGCTAGCTCGCAATGAGCAGTTCTTC. It codes for CASSPSGLARNEQFF.

The chain links TRBV6-6 to TRBJ1-4, with D perhaps matching TRBD1 (5 bases). The germline V gene encodes CDR1 MNHNY and CDR2 SVGAGI (reference sequence). Trimming left V 5 bases short and J 2 bases short, with 12 bases between. The CDR3 is 15 amino acids. The CDR3, as DNA: TGTGCCAGCAGTCGGCAGTGGGGCACTAATGAAAAACTGTTTTTT. It is translated as CASSRQWGTNEKLFF.

This clone occurred a few times. V and J are TRBV5-1 and TRBJ1-2; D gene ambiguous. Germline-derived CDR1 and CDR2 are SGHRS and YFSETQ. The CDR3 loop spans 15 amino acids. Trimming pared 3 bases from V and 0 bases from J, leaving 12 bases between. The CDR3 sequence: CASSSGLGANYGYTF. In DNA, the CDR3 is TGCGCCAGCAGCTCGGGCCTCGGTGCTAACTATGGCTACACCTTC.

This rearrangement joins TRBV2 to TRBJ2-3, with TRBD2 identical over 10 bases. Germline assignment: CDR1 SNHLY and CDR2 FYNNEI. The CDR3 covers 16 residues. V shed 5 bases, J shed 2 bases, and the junction held 7 bases outside the gene matches. The CDR3 sequence: CASSTLAGGITDTQYF. The DNA of the CDR3 is TGTGCCAGCAGTACTTTAGCGGGGGGAATCACAGATACGCAGTATTTT.

A single count supports this clone. The rearrangement uses TRBV5-1 and TRBJ2-5; D is unresolved. Germline V lookup: CDR1 SGHRS, CDR2 YFSETQ. Trimming shortened V by 4 bases and J by 0 bases, and 10 bases separated the two germline ends. CDR3 size: 14 residues. CDR3 amino acids: CASSPQMYQETQYF. DNA for the CDR3: TGCGCCAGCAGCCCTCAAATGTACCAAGAGACCCAGTACTTC.

The chain joins TRBV6-5 to TRBJ2-7, with D unresolved. The CDR3 is 13 residues long. Germline CDR1 reads MNHEY; CDR2 reads SVGAGI. The V and J ends lost 1 base and 3 bases respectively, with 7 bases between them. CDR3 sequence (DNA): TGTGCCAGCAGTTACTTTACGGGCTACGAGCAGTACTTC. Translating it yields CASSYFTGYEQYF.

The gene calls are TRBV10-2 and TRBJ1-2; tentative D call: TRBD1 (5 bases). The CDR3 contains 15 residues. CDR1 is WSHSY, CDR2 SAAADI, per germline. Trimming removed 2 bases from V and 10 bases from J, with 20 bases in between. The CDR3 is CASSEATGALTTYTF. CDR3 sequence (DNA): TGCGCCAGCAGTGAGGCTACCGGGGCCCTTACAACCTACACCTTC.